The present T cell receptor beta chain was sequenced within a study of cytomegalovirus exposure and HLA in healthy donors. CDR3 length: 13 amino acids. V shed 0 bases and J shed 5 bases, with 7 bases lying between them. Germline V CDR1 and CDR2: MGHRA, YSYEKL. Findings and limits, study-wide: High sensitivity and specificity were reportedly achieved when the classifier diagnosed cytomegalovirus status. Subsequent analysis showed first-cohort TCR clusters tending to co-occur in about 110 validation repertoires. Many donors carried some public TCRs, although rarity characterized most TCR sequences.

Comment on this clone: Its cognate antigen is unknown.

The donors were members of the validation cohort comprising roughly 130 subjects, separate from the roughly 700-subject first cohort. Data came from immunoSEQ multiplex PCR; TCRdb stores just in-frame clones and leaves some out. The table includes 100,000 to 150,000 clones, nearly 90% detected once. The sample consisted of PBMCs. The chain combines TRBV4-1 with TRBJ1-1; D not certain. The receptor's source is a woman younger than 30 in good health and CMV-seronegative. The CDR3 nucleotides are TGCGCCAGCAGCCAAGATGCGGGGACTGAAGCTTTCTTT. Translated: CASSQDAGTEAFF.